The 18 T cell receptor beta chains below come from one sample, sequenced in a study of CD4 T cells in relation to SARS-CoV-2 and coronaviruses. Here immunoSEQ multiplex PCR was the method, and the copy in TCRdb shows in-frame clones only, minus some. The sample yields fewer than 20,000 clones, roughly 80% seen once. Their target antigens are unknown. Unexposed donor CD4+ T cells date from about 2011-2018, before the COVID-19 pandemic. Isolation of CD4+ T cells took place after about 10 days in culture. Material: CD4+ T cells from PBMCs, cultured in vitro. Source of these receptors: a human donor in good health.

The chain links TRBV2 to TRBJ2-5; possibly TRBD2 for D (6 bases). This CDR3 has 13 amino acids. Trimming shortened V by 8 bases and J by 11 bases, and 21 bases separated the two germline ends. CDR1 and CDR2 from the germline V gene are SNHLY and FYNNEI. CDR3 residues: CASSDGSGGTQYF. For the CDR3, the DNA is TGTGCCAGCTCCGACGGGTCTGGCGGGACTCAGTACTTC.

CDR3 in amino acids: CAWSVQELTGELFF. Written as DNA, the CDR3 is TGTGCCTGGAGTGTACAAGAGCTCACCGGGGAGCTGTTTTTT. This sequence joins TRBV30 and TRBJ2-2, with D unresolved. The ends were cut back, 0 bases at V and 4 bases at J, with 9 bases in the middle. This CDR3 has 14 residues. Germline-derived CDR1 and CDR2 are GTSNPN and SVGIG (reference sequence).

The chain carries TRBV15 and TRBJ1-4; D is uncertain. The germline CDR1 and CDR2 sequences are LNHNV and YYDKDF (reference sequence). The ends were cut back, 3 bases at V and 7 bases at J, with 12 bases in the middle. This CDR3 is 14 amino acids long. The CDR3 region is CATSRVGGIEKLFF. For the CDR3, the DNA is TGTGCCACCAGCAGGGTTGGAGGGATTGAAAAACTGTTTTTT.

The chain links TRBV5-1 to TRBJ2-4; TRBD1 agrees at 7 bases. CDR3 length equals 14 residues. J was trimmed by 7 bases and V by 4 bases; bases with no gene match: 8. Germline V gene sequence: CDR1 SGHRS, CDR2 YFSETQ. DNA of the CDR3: TGCGCCAGCAGCACTGGGACAGAGGGGAACATTCAGTACTTC. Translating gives CASSTGTEGNIQYF.

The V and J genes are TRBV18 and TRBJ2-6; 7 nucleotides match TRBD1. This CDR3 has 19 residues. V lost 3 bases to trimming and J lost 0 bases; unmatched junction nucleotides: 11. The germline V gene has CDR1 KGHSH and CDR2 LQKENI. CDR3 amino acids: CASSPRAGGQFSGANVLTF. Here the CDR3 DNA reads TGTGCCAGCTCACCGAGGGCTGGGGGACAGTTCTCTGGGGCCAACGTCCTGACTTTC.

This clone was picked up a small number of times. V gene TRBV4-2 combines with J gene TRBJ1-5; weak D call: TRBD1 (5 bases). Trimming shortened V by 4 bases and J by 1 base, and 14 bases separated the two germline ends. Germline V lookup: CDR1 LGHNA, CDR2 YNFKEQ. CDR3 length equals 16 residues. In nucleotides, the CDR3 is TGTGCCAGCAGCCCTCGGGGGGAAAGGAGCAATCAGCCCCAGCATTTT. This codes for CASSPRGERSNQPQHF.

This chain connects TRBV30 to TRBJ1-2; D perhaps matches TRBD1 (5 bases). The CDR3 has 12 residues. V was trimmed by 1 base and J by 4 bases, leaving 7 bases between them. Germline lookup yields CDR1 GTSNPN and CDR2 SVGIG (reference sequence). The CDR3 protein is CAWSAGGYGYTF. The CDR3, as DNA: TGTGCCTGGAGTGCGGGGGGCTATGGCTACACCTTC.

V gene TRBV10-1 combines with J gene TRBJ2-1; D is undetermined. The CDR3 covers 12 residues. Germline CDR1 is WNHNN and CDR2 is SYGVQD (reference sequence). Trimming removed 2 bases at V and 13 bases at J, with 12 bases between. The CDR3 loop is CASSEMTTSQFF. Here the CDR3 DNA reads TGCGCCAGCAGTGAGATGACGACCAGTCAGTTCTTC.

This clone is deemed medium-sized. The CDR3 reads CASSWTLGTSGFSQETQYF. The CDR3 region has the DNA TGCGCCAGCAGCTGGACCCTTGGGACTAGCGGGTTCTCACAAGAGACCCAGTACTTC. V usage is TRBV5-1 and J usage is TRBJ2-5; TRBD2 aligns across 12 bases. CDR1 SGHRS and CDR2 YFSETQ come from the germline V gene. V shed 3 bases, J shed 2 bases, and the junction held 14 bases outside the gene matches. This CDR3 comprises 19 residues.

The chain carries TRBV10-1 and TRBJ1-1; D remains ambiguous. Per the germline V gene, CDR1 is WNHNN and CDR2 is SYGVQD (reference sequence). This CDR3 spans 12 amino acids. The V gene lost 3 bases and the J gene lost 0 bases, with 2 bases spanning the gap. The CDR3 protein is CASSDLNTEAFF. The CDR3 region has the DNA TGCGCCAGCAGTGATTTGAACACTGAAGCTTTCTTT.

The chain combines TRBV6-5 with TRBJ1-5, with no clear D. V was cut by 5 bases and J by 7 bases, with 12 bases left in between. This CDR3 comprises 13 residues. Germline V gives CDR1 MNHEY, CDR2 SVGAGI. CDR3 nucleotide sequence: TGTGCCAGCAGTACACGGGAACGCCAGCCCCAGCATTTT. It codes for CASSTRERQPQHF.

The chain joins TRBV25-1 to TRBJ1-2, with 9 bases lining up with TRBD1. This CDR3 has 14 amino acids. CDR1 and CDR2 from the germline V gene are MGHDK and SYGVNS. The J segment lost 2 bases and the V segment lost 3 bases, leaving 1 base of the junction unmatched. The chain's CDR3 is CASSDGQGNYGYTF. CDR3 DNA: TGTGCCAGCAGTGACGGACAGGGGAACTATGGCTACACCTTC.

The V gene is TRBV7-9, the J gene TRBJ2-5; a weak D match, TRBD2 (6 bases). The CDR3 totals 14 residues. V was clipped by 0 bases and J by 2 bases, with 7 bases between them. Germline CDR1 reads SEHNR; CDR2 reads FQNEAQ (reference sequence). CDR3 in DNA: TGTGCCAGCAGCTTAGCTAGCGGACAAGAGACCCAGTACTTC. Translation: CASSLASGQETQYF.

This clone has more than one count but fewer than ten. CDR3 protein: CASSLANANQPQHF. CDR3 in DNA: TGTGCCAGCAGCTTAGCGAACGCGAATCAGCCCCAGCATTTT. The chain combines TRBV7-9 with TRBJ1-5; D unclear. This CDR3 contains 14 residues. Trimming took off 0 bases at V and 4 bases at J, with 7 bases between the two ends. Germline values: CDR1 SEHNR, CDR2 FQNEAQ (reference sequence).

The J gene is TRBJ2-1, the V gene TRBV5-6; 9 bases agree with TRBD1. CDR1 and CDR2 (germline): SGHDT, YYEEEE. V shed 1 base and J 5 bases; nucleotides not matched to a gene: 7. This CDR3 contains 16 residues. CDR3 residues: CASSLNAGQGDNEQFF. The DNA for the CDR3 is TGTGCCAGCAGCTTGAATGCGGGACAGGGTGACAATGAGCAGTTCTTC.

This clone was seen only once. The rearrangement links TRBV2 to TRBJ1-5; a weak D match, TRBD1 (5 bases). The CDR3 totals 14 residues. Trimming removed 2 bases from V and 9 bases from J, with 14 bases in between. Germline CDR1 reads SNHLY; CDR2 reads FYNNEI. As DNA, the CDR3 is TGTGCCAGCAGTGAATCGCGGGGCAGGTGGCCCCAGCATTTT. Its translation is CASSESRGRWPQHF.

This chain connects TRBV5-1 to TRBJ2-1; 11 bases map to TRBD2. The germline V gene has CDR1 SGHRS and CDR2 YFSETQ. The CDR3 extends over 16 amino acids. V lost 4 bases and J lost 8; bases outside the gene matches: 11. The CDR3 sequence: CASSPGTSGPIDEQFF. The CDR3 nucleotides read TGCGCCAGCAGCCCGGGGACTAGCGGACCTATCGATGAGCAGTTCTTC.

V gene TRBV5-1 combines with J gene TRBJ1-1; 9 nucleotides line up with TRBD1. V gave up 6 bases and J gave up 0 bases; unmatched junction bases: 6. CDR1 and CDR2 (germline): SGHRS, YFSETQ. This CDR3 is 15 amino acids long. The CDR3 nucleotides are TGCGCCAGCAAGGGACAGGGAAGGATGAACACTGAAGCTTTCTTT. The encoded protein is CASKGQGRMNTEAFF.